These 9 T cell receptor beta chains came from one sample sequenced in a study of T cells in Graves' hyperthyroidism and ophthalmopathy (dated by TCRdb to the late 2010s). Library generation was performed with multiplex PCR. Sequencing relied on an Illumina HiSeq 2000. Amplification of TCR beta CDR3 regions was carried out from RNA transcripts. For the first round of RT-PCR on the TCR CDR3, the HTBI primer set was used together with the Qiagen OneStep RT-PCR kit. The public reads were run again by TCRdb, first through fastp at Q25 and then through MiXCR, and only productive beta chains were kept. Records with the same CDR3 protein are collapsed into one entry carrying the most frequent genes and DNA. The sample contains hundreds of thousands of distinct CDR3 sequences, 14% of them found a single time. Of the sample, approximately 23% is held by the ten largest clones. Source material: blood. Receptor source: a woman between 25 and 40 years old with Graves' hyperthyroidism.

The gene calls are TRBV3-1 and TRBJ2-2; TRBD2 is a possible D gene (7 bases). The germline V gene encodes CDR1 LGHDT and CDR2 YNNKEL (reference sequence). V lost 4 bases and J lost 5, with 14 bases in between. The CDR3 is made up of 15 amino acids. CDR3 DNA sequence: TGTGCCAGCAGCCTAGGGGGGGCGCGGACCGGGGAGCTGTTTTTT. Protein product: CASSLGGARTGELFF.

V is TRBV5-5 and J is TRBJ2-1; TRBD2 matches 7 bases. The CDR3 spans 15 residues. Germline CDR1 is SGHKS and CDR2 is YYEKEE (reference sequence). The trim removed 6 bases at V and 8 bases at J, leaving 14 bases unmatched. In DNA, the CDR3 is TGTGCCAGCACCTTAAGAGGCGGGAGTCCGGATGAGCAGTTCTTC. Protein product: CASTLRGGSPDEQFF.

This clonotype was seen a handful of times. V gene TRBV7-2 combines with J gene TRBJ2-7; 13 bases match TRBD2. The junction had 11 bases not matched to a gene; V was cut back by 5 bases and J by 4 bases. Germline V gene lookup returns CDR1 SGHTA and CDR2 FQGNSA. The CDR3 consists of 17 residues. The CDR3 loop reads CASSRSETSGRSYEQYF. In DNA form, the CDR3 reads TGTGCCAGCAGCCGAAGTGAGACTAGCGGGAGGTCATACGAGCAGTACTTC.

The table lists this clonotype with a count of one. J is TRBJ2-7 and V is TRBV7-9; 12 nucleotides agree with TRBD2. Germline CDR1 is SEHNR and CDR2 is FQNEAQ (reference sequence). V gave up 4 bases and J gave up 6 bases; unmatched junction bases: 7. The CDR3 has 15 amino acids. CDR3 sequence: CASSWRLAGEAEQYF. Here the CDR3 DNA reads TGTGCCAGCAGCTGGAGACTAGCGGGAGAGGCCGAGCAGTACTTC.

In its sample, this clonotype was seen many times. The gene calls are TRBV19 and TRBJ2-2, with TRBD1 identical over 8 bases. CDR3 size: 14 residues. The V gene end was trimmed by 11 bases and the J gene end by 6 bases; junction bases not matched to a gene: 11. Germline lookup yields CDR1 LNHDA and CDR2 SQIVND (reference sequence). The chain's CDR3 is CAPIDRGDPGELFF. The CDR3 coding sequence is TGTGCCCCTATCGACAGGGGAGATCCCGGGGAGCTGTTTTTT.

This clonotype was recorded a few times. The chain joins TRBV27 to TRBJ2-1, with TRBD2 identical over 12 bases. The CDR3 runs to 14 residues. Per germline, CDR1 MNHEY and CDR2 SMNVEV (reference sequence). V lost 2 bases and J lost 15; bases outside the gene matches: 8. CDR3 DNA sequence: TGTGCCAGCAGTTTAGGCCTAGCGGGAGGGCTGTGGTTCTTC. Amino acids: CASSLGLAGGLWFF.

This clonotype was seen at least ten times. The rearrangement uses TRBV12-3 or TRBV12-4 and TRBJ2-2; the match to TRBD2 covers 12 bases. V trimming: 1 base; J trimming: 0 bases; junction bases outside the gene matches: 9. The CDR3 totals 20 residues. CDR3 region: CASSLVAGLAGGTNTGELFF. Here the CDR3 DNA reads TGTGCCAGCAGTTTAGTAGCGGGACTAGCGGGTGGGACGAACACCGGGGAGCTGTTTTTT.

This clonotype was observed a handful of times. The DNA for the CDR3 is TGTGCCAGCGGACCCTGGCAAGAGACCCAGTACTTC. Amino acids: CASGPWQETQYF. The chain employs TRBV12-3 or TRBV12-4 and TRBJ2-5; D is undetermined. The CDR3 spans 12 residues. V lost 8 bases to trimming and J lost 2 bases, with 9 bases between them.

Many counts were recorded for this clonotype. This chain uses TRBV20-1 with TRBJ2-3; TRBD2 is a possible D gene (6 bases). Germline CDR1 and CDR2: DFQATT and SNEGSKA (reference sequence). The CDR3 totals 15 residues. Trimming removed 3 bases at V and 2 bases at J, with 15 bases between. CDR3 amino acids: CSASTRESNTDTQYF. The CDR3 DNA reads TGCAGTGCTAGCACCCGGGAGAGCAACACAGATACGCAGTATTTT.